The clone carrying this T cell receptor beta chain was detected a few times. Its antigen is not known. These data originate in a study of Ad26.COV2.S vaccination and SARS-CoV-2 variants. Study observations and caveats: Responses of T cells in total may have been underestimated by the TCR breadth and depth analyses. Vaccine and placebo recipients had comparable breadth of non-spike TCRs.

Trimming left V 1 base short and J 5 bases short, with 9 bases between. The germline gives CDR1 LGHNA, CDR2 YNFKEQ. The CDR3 consists of 14 residues. The table came from immunoSEQ multiplex PCR; TCRdb's copy has only in-frame clones and leaves some out. The sample contains 45,000 or so clones, 83% of which appear only once. The chain links TRBV4-2 to TRBJ1-5; D is perhaps TRBD1 (5 bases). The sequence came from a human donor who had recovered from COVID-19. Specimen: peripheral blood, collected after recovery from COVID-19. CDR3 sequence reads: CASSQVGGDQPQHF. The CDR3 DNA follows: TGTGCCAGCAGCCAAGTGGGAGGGGATCAGCCCCAGCATTTT.